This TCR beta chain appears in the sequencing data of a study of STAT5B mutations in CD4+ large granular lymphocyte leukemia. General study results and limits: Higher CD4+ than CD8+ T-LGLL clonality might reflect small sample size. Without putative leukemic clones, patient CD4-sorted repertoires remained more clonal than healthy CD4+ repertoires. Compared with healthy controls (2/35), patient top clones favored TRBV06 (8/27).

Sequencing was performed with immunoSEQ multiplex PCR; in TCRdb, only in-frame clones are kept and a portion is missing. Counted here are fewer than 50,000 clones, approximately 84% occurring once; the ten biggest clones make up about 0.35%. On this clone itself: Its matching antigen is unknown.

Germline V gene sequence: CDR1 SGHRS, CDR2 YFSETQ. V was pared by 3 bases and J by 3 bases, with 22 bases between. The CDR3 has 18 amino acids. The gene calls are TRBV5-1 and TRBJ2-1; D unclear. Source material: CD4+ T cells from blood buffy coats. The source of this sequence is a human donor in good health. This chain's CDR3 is CASSSQPSAPLGYNEQFF. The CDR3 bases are TGCGCCAGCAGCTCACAACCGAGTGCTCCCCTCGGCTACAATGAGCAGTTCTTC. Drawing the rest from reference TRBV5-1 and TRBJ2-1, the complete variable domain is KAGVTQTPRYLIKTRGQQVTLSCSPISGHRSVSWYQQTPGQGLQFLFEYFSETQRNKGNFPGRFSGRQFSNSRSEMNVSTLELGDSALYLCASSSQPSAPLGYNEQFFGPGTRLTVL.